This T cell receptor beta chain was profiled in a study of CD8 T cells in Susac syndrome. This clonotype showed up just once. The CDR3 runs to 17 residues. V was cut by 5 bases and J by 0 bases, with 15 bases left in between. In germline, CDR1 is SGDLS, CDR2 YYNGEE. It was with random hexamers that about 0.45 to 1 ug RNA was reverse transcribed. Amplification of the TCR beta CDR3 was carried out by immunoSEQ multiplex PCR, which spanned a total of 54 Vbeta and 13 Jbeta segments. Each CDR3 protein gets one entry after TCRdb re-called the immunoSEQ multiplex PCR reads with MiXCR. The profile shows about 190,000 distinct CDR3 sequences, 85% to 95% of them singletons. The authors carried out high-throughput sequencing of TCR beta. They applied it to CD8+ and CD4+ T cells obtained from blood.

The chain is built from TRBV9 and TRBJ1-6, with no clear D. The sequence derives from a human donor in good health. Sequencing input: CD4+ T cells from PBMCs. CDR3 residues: CASSRSSRISYNSPLHF. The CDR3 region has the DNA TGTGCCAGCAGTCGTTCGTCCCGAATCTCCTATAATTCACCCCTCCACTTT.